The 24 T cell receptor beta chains below were found in one sample sequenced in a study of T cell responses to AZD1222 COVID-19 vaccine. Repertoires were generated with immunoSEQ multiplex PCR, while TCRdb's copy carries only in-frame clones and drops some. The sample yields 120,000 or so clones, around 92% seen once. Material: peripheral blood, obtained on day 0 of AZD1222 vaccination. Receptor source: an adult in good health.

The chain joins TRBV10-3 to TRBJ2-4; 8 bases align to TRBD1. The V gene end was trimmed by 1 base and the J gene end by 0 bases; junction bases not matched to a gene: 11. CDR1 is ENHRY and CDR2 is SYGVKD in the germline V gene. CDR3 length: 19 amino acids. Written as DNA, the CDR3 is TGTGCCATCAGTGAGTTCGACGGACAGGGTTTTCTAGCCAAAAACATTCAGTACTTC. As protein: CAISEFDGQGFLAKNIQYF.

This rearrangement joins TRBV7-6 to TRBJ2-7; possible D gene TRBD2, 6 bases. The CDR3 spans 15 residues. Trimming removed 0 bases from V and 3 bases from J, with 12 bases in between. CDR1 and CDR2 (germline): SGHVS, FNYEAQ. The CDR3 reads CASSLANGGNYEQYF. The DNA for the CDR3 is TGTGCCAGCAGCTTAGCGAATGGGGGGAACTACGAGCAGTACTTC. The full variable domain, with the rest looked up from reference TRBV7-6 and TRBJ2-7, is GAGVSQSPRYKVTKRGQDVALRCDPISGHVSLYWYRQALGQGPEFLTYFNYEAQQDKSGLPNDRFSAERPEGSISTLTIQRTEQRDSAMYRCASSLANGGNYEQYFGPGTRLTVT.

The V gene is TRBV11-2, the J gene TRBJ1-3, with 11 bases lining up with TRBD1. The CDR3 totals 16 residues. With 4 bases clipped from V and 2 bases from J, the junction kept 4 bases outside the gene matches. Looked up from germline, CDR1 is SGHAT and CDR2 is FQNNGV. CDR3 DNA sequence: TGTGCCAGCAGCTCGTGGACAGGGGGCACTGGAAACACCATATATTTT. This sequence encodes CASSSWTGGTGNTIYF. Using reference TRBV11-2 and TRBJ1-3 for the parts outside the CDR3, the full variable domain is EAGVAQSPRYKIIEKRQSVAFWCNPISGHATLYWYQQILGQGPKLLIQFQNNGVVDDSQLPKDRFSAERLKGVDSTLKIQPAKLEDSAVYLCASSSWTGGTGNTIYFGEGSWLTVV.

V is TRBV28 and J is TRBJ1-3; a weak D match, TRBD1 (5 bases). The CDR3 has 15 residues. V was trimmed by 0 bases and J by 0 bases, leaving 6 bases between them. CDR1 and CDR2 (germline): MDHEN, SYDVKM. CDR3 protein: CASSLWRGSGNTIYF. The CDR3 DNA reads as TGTGCCAGCAGTTTATGGAGGGGCTCTGGAAACACCATATATTTT. The variable domain in full, with the rest retrieved from reference TRBV28 and TRBJ1-3, is DVKVTQSSRYLVKRTGEKVFLECVQDMDHENMFWYRQDPGLGLRLIYFSYDVKMKEKGDIPEGYSVSREKKERFSLILESASTNQTSMYLCASSLWRGSGNTIYFGEGSWLTVV.

This chain connects TRBV28 to TRBJ2-1; D remains ambiguous. Trimming removed 1 base from V and 8 bases from J, with 21 bases in between. There are 17 residues in the CDR3. Germline CDR1 and CDR2: MDHEN and SYDVKM. CDR3 sequence reads: CASSLYFFDDTVDEQFF. The CDR3 bases are TGTGCCAGCAGTTTATATTTTTTCGACGACACCGTCGATGAGCAGTTCTTC.

J is TRBJ1-2 and V is TRBV19; D remains ambiguous. Germline values: CDR1 LNHDA, CDR2 SQIVND (reference sequence). The V and J ends lost 7 bases and 2 bases respectively, with 8 bases between them. There are 12 residues in the CDR3. The CDR3 coding sequence is TGTGCCAGTAAGCACATAAACTATGGCTACACCTTC. It translates to CASKHINYGYTF. The complete variable domain, with remaining parts taken from reference TRBV19 and TRBJ1-2, reads DGGITQSPKYLFRKEGQNVTLSCEQNLNHDAMYWYRQDPGQGLRLIYYSQIVNDFQKGDIAEGYSVSREKKESFPLTVTSAQKNPTAFYLCASKHINYGYTFGSGTRLTVV.

The gene calls are TRBV28 and TRBJ2-7; 9 bases map to TRBD2. This CDR3 spans 17 amino acids. The germline CDR1 and CDR2 sequences are MDHEN and SYDVKM. Trimming at V came to 3 bases and at J to 3 bases, leaving 12 bases not matched to a gene. The CDR3 DNA sequence: TGTGCCAGCAGTTTGTGGAGAGCGGGAGGACCCTTCTACGAGCAGTACTTC. Translation: CASSLWRAGGPFYEQYF.

J is TRBJ2-3 and V is TRBV6-5; D unresolved. The CDR3 is 13 residues long. Trimming removed 8 bases from V and 5 bases from J, with 14 bases in between. CDR1 and CDR2 from the germline V gene are MNHEY and SVGAGI. In nucleotides, the CDR3 is TGTGCCAGCTCCAGGCAAAGGGAAGATACGCAGTATTTT. It encodes CASSRQREDTQYF.

V gene TRBV20-1 combines with J gene TRBJ2-3, with no clear D. The CDR3 has 11 residues. Germline V CDR1 and CDR2: DFQATT, SNEGSKA (reference sequence). CDR3 in DNA: TGCAGCCATATTTACGCAGATACGCAGTATTTT. Protein: CSHIYADTQYF.

The gene calls are TRBV6-5 and TRBJ2-1; 8 bases match TRBD1. CDR1 is MNHEY and CDR2 is SVGAGI in the germline V gene. Losses at the gene ends were 6 bases for V and 6 bases for J; bases not matched to a gene: 10. This CDR3 is built from 15 residues. DNA for the CDR3: TGTGCCAGCAGAGCCGGGACAGGCACTATCAATGAGCAGTTCTTC. This encodes CASRAGTGTINEQFF.

This clone has a handful of counts. The chain employs TRBV6-5 and TRBJ1-5; 9 nucleotides match TRBD1. After removal of 6 bases from V and 3 bases from J, the junction contained 3 bases not matched to a gene. CDR1 and CDR2 (germline): MNHEY, SVGAGI. The CDR3 runs to 14 residues. CDR3 loop: CASSGTGNNQPQHF. As DNA, the CDR3 is TGTGCCAGCAGCGGGACAGGGAACAATCAGCCCCAGCATTTT.

This rearrangement joins TRBV4-1 to TRBJ1-1; D unresolved. This CDR3 spans 14 amino acids. Germline CDR1 and CDR2: MGHRA and YSYEKL. The V end lost 1 base, the J end lost 2 bases, and 8 bases lay between the germline ends. The CDR3 DNA follows: TGCGCCAGCAGCCAAGTACCGGGAAACACTGAAGCTTTCTTT. Translated: CASSQVPGNTEAFF.

The chain recombines TRBV15 with TRBJ1-2; TRBD1 matches at 7 bases. V shed 5 bases, J shed 6 bases, and the junction held 3 bases outside the gene matches. This CDR3 spans 12 amino acids. Germline lookup yields CDR1 LNHNV and CDR2 YYDKDF (reference sequence). CDR3 protein: CATSWTGDGYTF. In DNA form, the CDR3 reads TGTGCCACCAGCTGGACAGGCGATGGCTACACCTTC.

This chain connects TRBV7-9 to TRBJ1-5; weak D call: TRBD1 (6 bases). This CDR3 has 13 residues. Germline assignment: CDR1 SEHNR and CDR2 FQNEAQ (reference sequence). Deletions cut 2 bases from V and 7 bases from J, with 9 bases between. The CDR3 region is CASSLQGNQPQHF. DNA for the CDR3: TGTGCCAGCAGCTTACAGGGGAACCAGCCCCAGCATTTT.

A note on this clone: Other nucleotide sequences in the sample specify the same CDR3. The rearrangement links TRBV6-2 or TRBV6-3 to TRBJ2-3; the D is unclear. Germline values: CDR1 MNHEY, CDR2 SVGEGT. V dropped 3 bases and J dropped 4 bases, with 2 bases sitting between them. The CDR3 totals 11 residues. The CDR3 DNA reads as TGTGCCAGCAGTTATCCAGATACGCAGTATTTT. This sequence encodes CASSYPDTQYF.

V gene TRBV4-1 combines with J gene TRBJ2-1, with D possibly matching TRBD2 (6 bases). The germline V and J ends were trimmed by 4 bases and 6 bases, with 19 bases remaining between them. The CDR3 extends over 16 amino acids. Germline CDR1 reads MGHRA; CDR2 reads YSYEKL. The CDR3 DNA sequence: TGCGCCAGCAGCCTTAGAGCTGCGGGGAGTTTCAATGAGCAGTTCTTC. It is translated as CASSLRAAGSFNEQFF.

The chain has TRBV5-1 and TRBJ1-2, with D hard to call. Germline-derived CDR1 and CDR2 are SGHRS and YFSETQ. This CDR3 is 14 amino acids long. The ends were cut back, 2 bases at V and 2 bases at J, with 10 bases in the middle. The CDR3 bases are TGCGCCAGCAGCTTAGAAACGGGGAACTATGGCTACACCTTC. Its translation: CASSLETGNYGYTF.

This clone came up once. The gene calls are TRBV4-3 and TRBJ1-1; unclear D gene. V was trimmed by 5 bases and J by 3 bases, leaving 13 bases between them. The CDR3 spans 14 residues. The V gene's germline CDR1 is LGHNA and CDR2 YSLEER. For the CDR3, the DNA is TGCGCCAGCAGCAGCACAGAGAGTGACACTGAAGCTTTCTTT. It encodes CASSSTESDTEAFF.

The chain recombines TRBV11-2 with TRBJ1-1; D may be TRBD1 (5 bases). Germline assignment: CDR1 SGHAT and CDR2 FQNNGV. Trimming took off 8 bases at V and 1 base at J, with 14 bases between the two ends. The CDR3 is 14 residues long. This CDR3 is CASSKDSPNTEAFF. Here the CDR3 DNA reads TGTGCCAGCTCTAAAGACAGCCCGAACACTGAAGCTTTCTTT.

The rearrangement joins TRBV30 to TRBJ1-4; possibly TRBD1 for D (5 bases). Looked up from germline, CDR1 is GTSNPN and CDR2 is SVGIG (reference sequence). Trimming left V 3 bases short and J 8 bases short, with 22 bases between. The CDR3 totals 16 residues. The DNA of the CDR3 is TGTGCCTGGAGCGTACCCTCAGGGTTCTTCGGCGAAAAACTGTTTTTT. It encodes CAWSVPSGFFGEKLFF.

The gene calls are TRBV28 and TRBJ2-2; 10 positions match TRBD2. The CDR3 sequence is 16 residues long. V gave up 5 bases and J gave up 7 bases; unmatched junction bases: 10. Germline lookup yields CDR1 MDHEN and CDR2 SYDVKM. The DNA for the CDR3 is TGTGCCAGCAGTGCTAGCGGGAGTGGCTGGGACGGGGAGCTGTTTTTT. Translated, it gives CASSASGSGWDGELFF.

V and J are TRBV12-3 or TRBV12-4 and TRBJ1-2; D ambiguous. The CDR3 loop spans 13 amino acids. Trimming shortened V by 2 bases and J by 4 bases, and 8 bases separated the two germline ends. CDR3 amino acids: CASSLIQSYGYTF. CDR3 nucleotide sequence: TGTGCCAGCAGTTTAATCCAGTCCTATGGCTACACCTTC.

This chain links TRBV9 with TRBJ1-1; 7 bases fit TRBD1. The CDR3 consists of 13 residues. Trimming cost V 4 bases and J 4 bases; bases outside gene matches: 4. Looked up from germline, CDR1 is SGDLS and CDR2 is YYNGEE. DNA for the CDR3: TGTGCCAGCAGCTACCGGACAGGCACTGAAGCTTTCTTT. It yields the protein CASSYRTGTEAFF.

The rearrangement joins TRBV7-9 to TRBJ1-2; D might be TRBD1 (5 bases). The germline gives CDR1 SEHNR, CDR2 FQNEAQ (reference sequence). The length of the CDR3 is 18 residues. V lost 0 bases and J 4 bases, leaving 21 bases between the germline ends. CDR3 nucleotides: TGTGCCAGCAGCTTAGCGACCCTCAGGGCTTTTACCTCCTATGGCTACACCTTC. Translated: CASSLATLRAFTSYGYTF.